The 16 T cell receptor beta chains reported below all come from one sample, sequenced in a study of blood T cells in healthy people across ages. PCR was performed a second time for about 6 to 12 cycles using a sample-barcoded 5' primer and a J-beta primer mix. TCRdb independently ran MiXCR on the 5' RACE reads; one entry per CDR3 protein. The data show about 400,000 distinct CDR3 sequences, with about half seen just once and under 65% held by the top ten. The sequenced sample was blood. All receptors derive from a man in his 60s in good health.

Points on this clonotype: With a much larger clone just one base away, this may be a read error. The V call is TRBV14, the J call TRBJ2-4; unclear D gene. Deletions cut 5 bases from V and 0 bases from J, with 2 bases between. This CDR3 is 12 amino acids long. Germline CDR1 is SGHDN and CDR2 is FVKESK. The CDR3 protein is CASSVAKNIQYF. The DNA of the CDR3 is TGTGCCAGCAGCGTAGCCAAAAACATTCAGTACTTC.

The chain joins TRBV7-3 to TRBJ2-3; D gene ambiguous. This CDR3 contains 13 residues. Germline V gene sequence: CDR1 SGHTA, CDR2 FQGTGA. With 1 base removed from V and 2 bases from J, the gap between germline ends came to 4 bases. CDR3 region: CASSLSYTDTQYF. The CDR3 DNA sequence: TGTGCCAGCAGCTTAAGTTACACAGATACGCAGTATTTT.

This chain links TRBV6-6 with TRBJ1-2; TRBD1 aligns across 7 bases. The CDR3 totals 16 residues. The germline V gene encodes CDR1 MNHNY and CDR2 SVGAGI (reference sequence). The V segment lost 6 bases and the J segment 1 base; nucleotides outside the gene matches: 11. In DNA, the CDR3 is TGTGCCAGCAGCAAAAGAGGGACAGATAATAACTATGGCTACACCTTC. This sequence encodes CASSKRGTDNNYGYTF.

The gene calls are TRBV4-3 and TRBJ2-1; 11 nucleotides agree with TRBD2. V lost 0 bases to trimming and J lost 9 bases; unmatched junction nucleotides: 10. Germline V gene sequence: CDR1 LGHNA, CDR2 YSLEER. This CDR3 spans 17 amino acids. Written as DNA, the CDR3 is TGCGCCAGCAGCCAAGATCCAATAGGACTAGCGGGTAGTGAGCAGTTCTTC. The encoded protein is CASSQDPIGLAGSEQFF.

The table lists this clonotype with a few counts. V usage is TRBV18 and J usage is TRBJ2-4; D unresolved. The CDR3 is made up of 14 amino acids. Germline loops: CDR1 KGHSH, CDR2 LQKENI. V shed 6 bases and J shed 0 bases, with 9 bases lying between them. The CDR3 sequence: CASSPSVAKNIQYF. CDR3 DNA: TGTGCCAGCTCGCCATCCGTAGCCAAAAACATTCAGTACTTC. Looking up the rest from reference TRBV18 and TRBJ2-4 gives the full variable domain: NAGVMQNPRHLVRRRGQEARLRCSPMKGHSHVYWYRQLPEEGLKFMVYLQKENIIDESGMPKERFSAEFPKEGPSILRIQQVVRGDSAAYFCASSPSVAKNIQYFGAGTRLSVL.

The genes are TRBV28 and TRBJ2-7, with D perhaps assigned TRBD1 or TRBD2 (6 bases each). CDR3 size: 14 residues. The germline V gene has CDR1 MDHEN and CDR2 SYDVKM. V was shortened by 6 bases and J by 2 bases, with 14 bases between the two germline ends. CDR3 amino acids: CASREVRGPYEQYF. Written as DNA, the CDR3 is TGTGCCAGCAGAGAGGTCCGGGGGCCCTACGAGCAGTACTTC. The full variable domain, rest sourced from reference TRBV28 and TRBJ2-7, is DVKVTQSSRYLVKRTGEKVFLECVQDMDHENMFWYRQDPGLGLRLIYFSYDVKMKEKGDIPEGYSVSREKKERFSLILESASTNQTSMYLCASREVRGPYEQYFGPGTRLTVT.

This clonotype was seen a few times. The chain uses TRBV30 and TRBJ2-7; D is uncertain. Germline V gene sequence: CDR1 GTSNPN, CDR2 SVGIG (reference sequence). This CDR3 is 11 amino acids long. V lost 3 bases and J 5 bases, leaving 8 bases between the germline ends. The CDR3 bases are TGTGCCTGGAGCGTCCACGACGAGCAGTACTTC. The encoded protein is CAWSVHDEQYF.

On this clonotype: This may arise from a read error, as a much more abundant clone is one base away. The genes are TRBV25-1 and TRBJ2-5; 7 bases line up with TRBD1. This CDR3 is built from 13 residues. Germline CDR1 reads MGHDK; CDR2 reads SYGVNS. Germline trimming cut 8 bases from V and 11 bases from J; bases unmatched to any gene: 14. CDR3 residues: CASRDSPRTEQYF. DNA for the CDR3: TGTGCCAGCCGGGACAGCCCCAGGACTGAGCAGTACTTC.

The chain carries TRBV20-1 and TRBJ2-1; the match to TRBD2 covers 14 bases. Trimming took 1 base from V and 6 from J; bases not matched to a gene: 8. Germline V gene sequence: CDR1 DFQATT, CDR2 SNEGSKA (reference sequence). This CDR3 has 17 residues. The CDR3 loop is CSARGIGTSGSLNEQFF. Written as DNA, the CDR3 is TGCAGTGCTAGAGGAATCGGGACTAGCGGGAGCCTCAATGAGCAGTTCTTC.

This chain joins TRBV12-3 or TRBV12-4 and TRBJ1-3; D might be TRBD1 (6 bases). Trimming shortened V by 6 bases and J by 4 bases, and 10 bases separated the two germline ends. This CDR3 spans 13 amino acids. The CDR3 coding sequence is TGTGCCAGCAGGCGGGGGGCAGGAAACACCATATATTTT. Protein product: CASRRGAGNTIYF.

V usage is TRBV5-1 and J usage is TRBJ2-5, with D perhaps matching TRBD2 (5 bases). From germline, CDR1 is SGHRS and CDR2 YFSETQ. V was clipped by 4 bases and J by 1 base, with 11 bases between them. This CDR3 is built from 14 residues. As DNA, the CDR3 is TGCGCCAGCAGCCTATACGGGATCCAAGAGACCCAGTACTTC. Translated: CASSLYGIQETQYF.

Regarding this clonotype: One base away lies a much larger clone, so this may be a sequencing read error. The V gene is TRBV27, the J gene TRBJ2-4, with a weak D call TRBD1 (7 bases). Per germline, CDR1 MNHEY and CDR2 SMNVEV (reference sequence). The CDR3 is 13 amino acids. This CDR3 is CAGSSTGRNIQYF. The CDR3 DNA reads as TGTGCCGGCAGCTCGACAGGGAGGAACATTCAGTACTTC.

CDR3 in amino acids: CSVEDLYGLTTDTQYF. The CDR3 region has the DNA TGCAGCGTTGAAGATCTCTATGGGTTAACCACAGATACGCAGTATTTT. The chain recombines TRBV29-1 with TRBJ2-3; D gene ambiguous. Per germline, CDR1 SQVTM and CDR2 ANQGSEA. This CDR3 spans 16 amino acids. Trimming cost V 0 bases and J 2 bases, with 15 bases left between them.

The chain employs TRBV24-1 and TRBJ2-3; maybe TRBD1 (5 bases). CDR1 and CDR2 (germline): KGHDR, SFDVKD. Trimming shortened V by 9 bases and J by 5 bases, and 17 bases separated the two germline ends. This CDR3 has 14 amino acids. The CDR3 bases are TGTGCCACCGGGCACAAAGGGGTGAAAGATACGCAGTATTTT. It yields the protein CATGHKGVKDTQYF.

This clonotype was seen more than once but under ten times. The V call is TRBV30, the J call TRBJ1-2, with TRBD1 as a possible D gene (6 bases). Germline V CDR1 and CDR2: GTSNPN, SVGIG (reference sequence). The CDR3 has 14 amino acids. V was trimmed by 4 bases and J by 0 bases, leaving 12 bases between them. CDR3 loop: CAWMGAWPNYGYTF. The DNA for the CDR3 is TGTGCCTGGATGGGGGCATGGCCTAACTATGGCTACACCTTC.

The V and J genes are TRBV11-2 and TRBJ2-3, with unresolved D. CDR1 and CDR2 from the germline V gene are SGHAT and FQNNGV. This CDR3 is 14 amino acids long. With 4 bases removed from V and 2 bases from J, the gap between germline ends came to 10 bases. CDR3 in DNA: TGTGCCAGCAGCTCTAGACTGGACACAGATACGCAGTATTTT. Protein product: CASSSRLDTDTQYF.